Sequencing of this T cell receptor beta chain was carried out in a study of shared T cell receptors in the human thymus. Assay used: immunoSEQ multiplex PCR; TCRdb lists only in-frame clones, some missing. The repertoire holds about 710,000 clones, approximately 87% seen once, with roughly 0.0086% in the top ten. The sample was also linked to a second study, of human thymus T cells. That source reports: The donors were infants in Finland with congenital heart defects, otherwise immunologically healthy. It was from resections taken during corrective heart surgery that the thymus tissue came. Usage of V and J genes appeared biased in thymic and blood repertoires. Related research examined unrelated individuals and reported that their thymic repertoires overlapped highly.

The sequenced sample consisted of thymocytes. The receptor was derived from a boy under two years old with a congenital heart defect.

The CDR3 nucleotides read TGTGCCATCAGTGAGCGGGGACTAGCGGGGGAGCCGCACAATGAGCAGTTCTTC. It translates to CAISERGLAGEPHNEQFF. The chain joins TRBV10-3 to TRBJ2-1; TRBD2 matches at 14 bases. Trimming cost V 2 bases and J 5 bases; bases outside gene matches: 8. CDR3 length: 18 amino acids. Germline values: CDR1 ENHRY, CDR2 SYGVKD.